These 12 T cell receptor beta chains share one sample of origin, sequenced in a study of T-cell reconstitution after alpha-beta-depleted transplantation in children. TCRbeta library construction was performed incorporating unique molecular identifiers. TCRdb recomputed calls from the PCR reads with MiXCR, one row per CDR3 protein. The profile shows approximately 500,000 distinct CDR3 sequences, around 27% of them singletons. This sample comprised PBMCs, obtained before TCRalphabeta/CD19-depleted stem cell transplant. All receptors come from a boy under two years old with Wiskott-Aldrich syndrome, due to receive a stem cell transplant.

This clonotype was counted between two and nine times. J is TRBJ2-1 and V is TRBV24-1; 8 nucleotides agree with TRBD2. Losses at the gene ends were 4 bases for V and 7 bases for J; bases not matched to a gene: 14. Germline V gene sequence: CDR1 KGHDR, CDR2 SFDVKD. The CDR3 has 17 amino acids. The CDR3 coding sequence is TGTGCCACCAGTGACTCCCCGGGGAGCGGGAGACCTAATGAGCAGTTCTTC. Translated: CATSDSPGSGRPNEQFF.

V and J are TRBV10-2 and TRBJ2-7; TRBD1 aligns across 9 bases. The CDR3 loop spans 13 amino acids. The germline V gene encodes CDR1 WSHSY and CDR2 SAAADI. V was clipped by 5 bases and J by 7 bases; unmatched bases: 6. In DNA, the CDR3 is TGCGCCAGCAGTAGGGACAGGGTCTTTGAGCAGTACTTC. It yields the protein CASSRDRVFEQYF.

The V and J genes are TRBV20-1 and TRBJ1-3; D is ambiguous. CDR1 is DFQATT, CDR2 SNEGSKA, per germline (reference sequence). V dropped 5 bases and J dropped 2 bases, with 13 bases sitting between them. The CDR3 spans 14 residues. For the CDR3, the DNA is TGCAGTGCTTCCGCCGGGTCCACTGGAAACACCATATATTTT. The encoded protein is CSASAGSTGNTIYF.

This rearrangement joins TRBV29-1 to TRBJ2-2; no clear D gene. The CDR3 spans 16 residues. CDR1 and CDR2 (germline): SQVTM, ANQGSEA. Trimming removed 4 bases from V and 1 base from J, with 16 bases in between. For the CDR3, the DNA is TGCAGCGTTGTACTCCGAAAAGGGCTGAACACCGGGGAGCTGTTTTTT. It translates to CSVVLRKGLNTGELFF.

This clonotype appeared a few times. This chain connects TRBV27 to TRBJ2-1; D may be TRBD2 (7 bases). Looked up from germline, CDR1 is MNHEY and CDR2 is SMNVEV (reference sequence). The CDR3 is 15 amino acids. Trimming left V 1 base short and J 8 bases short, with 15 bases between. Written as DNA, the CDR3 is TGTGCCAGCAGTTTATTGCGGGGGCTTCGCTATGAGCAGTTCTTC. Translating it yields CASSLLRGLRYEQFF.

This clonotype showed up just a few times. This rearrangement joins TRBV29-1 to TRBJ1-5; 8 bases fit TRBD1. The CDR3 runs to 13 residues. Trimming removed 4 bases from V and 3 bases from J; junction bases left unmatched: 2. Germline values: CDR1 SQVTM, CDR2 ANQGSEA. The CDR3 DNA sequence: TGCAGCGTTGGACAGGGGAACAATCAGCCCCAGCATTTT. Translation gives CSVGQGNNQPQHF.

The chain carries TRBV7-8 and TRBJ1-2; D gene unclear. The CDR3 covers 16 residues. V lost 2 bases and J 0 bases, leaving 13 bases between the germline ends. Germline lookup yields CDR1 SGHVS and CDR2 FQNEAQ. The CDR3 protein is CASSLIRTLANYGYTF. The DNA of the CDR3 is TGTGCCAGCAGCTTAATCAGGACGTTAGCTAACTATGGCTACACCTTC.

The chain has TRBV7-2 and TRBJ2-2, with a possible D match to TRBD2 (5 bases). V lost 1 base, J lost 1 base, and 13 bases lay in between. Germline V gene sequence: CDR1 SGHTA, CDR2 FQGNSA. This CDR3 has 17 amino acids. The CDR3 coding sequence is TGTGCCAGCAGCTTAGTGTTAGGAGGACTGAACACCGGGGAGCTGTTTTTT. This translates into CASSLVLGGLNTGELFF.

The rearrangement uses TRBV7-2 and TRBJ2-5; possibly TRBD1 or TRBD2 for D (5 bases each). With 1 base removed from V and 0 bases from J, the gap between germline ends came to 9 bases. CDR3 size: 15 residues. CDR1 and CDR2 from the germline V gene are SGHTA and FQGNSA. CDR3 sequence: CASSLGGRHQETQYF. The CDR3, as DNA: TGTGCCAGCAGCTTAGGGGGACGGCACCAAGAGACCCAGTACTTC.

The chain links TRBV5-1 to TRBJ2-1, with D maybe TRBD2 (6 bases). The CDR3 runs 17 residues. Germline loops: CDR1 SGHRS, CDR2 YFSETQ. Trimming removed 4 bases from V and 0 bases from J, with 17 bases in between. CDR3 sequence (DNA): TGCGCCAGCAGCCCCCGGGGCGGGAAGGCCTCCTACAATGAGCAGTTCTTC. Translating gives CASSPRGGKASYNEQFF.

The V gene is TRBV29-1, the J gene TRBJ2-7; 7 positions agree with TRBD1. This CDR3 region has 13 residues. The V segment lost 1 base and the J segment 3 bases; nucleotides outside the gene matches: 3. Per the germline V gene, CDR1 is SQVTM and CDR2 is ANQGSEA. Here the CDR3 reads CSVEGPGGYEQYF. In nucleotides, the CDR3 is TGCAGCGTTGAAGGACCAGGGGGCTACGAGCAGTACTTC.

Only one count was recorded for this clonotype. The chain recombines TRBV4-2 with TRBJ1-1; D possibly corresponds to TRBD1 (5 bases). The CDR3 is 18 amino acids. Trimming cost V 0 bases and J 5 bases, with 22 bases left between them. Germline V gene lookup returns CDR1 LGHNA and CDR2 YNFKEQ. CDR3 coding DNA: TGTGCCAGCAGCCAAGACACAGGAGGGTGGTCAAGGGGTACTGAAGCTTTCTTT. Its protein product is CASSQDTGGWSRGTEAFF.